These T cell receptor beta chains were read from a single sample in a study of CD8 T cells in ankylosing spondylitis. One entry per CDR3 protein, called by TCRdb with MiXCR from the 5' RACE reads. The sample lists around 250,000 distinct CDR3 sequences, over 8.5% occurring once. The specimen was blood, either unsorted or a sorted T cell fraction (not recorded which). These receptors were collected from a male donor with ankylosing spondylitis or in good health (not recorded which). The CDR3 runs from the conserved cysteine through the conserved F or W. D genes are given only for firm matches. Size is omitted from some rows. Given values are once, few, many or a class for expanded clones.

d_call,v_call,clone_size,j_call,cdr3_aa,cdr3_nt
-,TRBV9,many,TRBJ2-3,CASSVGYGGNTDTQYF,TGTGCCAGCAGCGTAGGCTACGGGGGTAACACAGATACGCAGTATTTT
-,TRBV12-3/TRBV12-4,many,TRBJ1-4,CASKRGPLGANEKLFF,TGTGCCAGCAAACGGGGCCCACTAGGAGCTAATGAAAAACTGTTTTTT
TRBD2,TRBV2,-,TRBJ2-2,CASSVRAAGANTGELFF,TGTGCCAGCAGTGTACGGGCGGCGGGGGCGAACACCGGGGAGCTGTTTTTT
-,TRBV28,few,TRBJ1-1,CASSQGRRLPAEAFF,TGTGCCAGCAGCCAAGGACGGAGGCTTCCTGCTGAAGCTTTCTTT
TRBD2,TRBV5-5,-,TRBJ2-2,CASSLGLAGNIGELFF,TGTGCCAGCAGCTTGGGACTAGCGGGTAACATCGGGGAGCTGTTTTTT
-,TRBV12-3/TRBV12-4,many,TRBJ2-3,CASSGGDTQYF,TGTGCCAGCTCTGGTGGGGATACGCAGTATTTT
TRBD1,TRBV15,many,TRBJ1-2,CATSVDPRTGNGYTF,TGTGCCACCAGCGTAGACCCCAGGACAGGGAATGGCTACACCTTC
-,TRBV7-2,many,TRBJ2-1,CASSPSLGSGNEQFF,TGTGCCAGCAGCCCAAGTCTGGGATCGGGCAATGAGCAGTTCTTC
-,TRBV6-4,many,TRBJ1-2,CASSDSMGGANGYTF,TGTGCCAGCAGTGACTCGATGGGGGGCGCGAATGGCTACACCTTC
TRBD1,TRBV10-3,-,TRBJ2-1,CAISGGQANELQFF,TGTGCCATCAGTGGAGGACAGGCGAATGAGTTGCAGTTCTTC
-,TRBV14,many,TRBJ2-3,CASSHLWDTQYF,TGTGCCAGCAGCCACCTCTGGGATACGCAGTATTTT
-,TRBV7-2,few,TRBJ2-5,CASSLDGGRQETQYF,TGTGCCAGCAGCTTAGATGGGGGGCGCCAAGAGACCCAGTACTTC
-,TRBV5-1,many,TRBJ2-3,CASSLEAVPTDTQYF,TGCGCCAGCAGCTTGGAGGCTGTCCCCACAGATACGCAGTATTTT
-,TRBV7-6,many,TRBJ1-2,CASSLLGSTNYGYTF,TGTGCCAGCAGCTTACTAGGCAGTACAAACTATGGCTACACCTTC
-,TRBV7-9,many,TRBJ1-1,CASSRRGRHYTEAFF,TGTGCCAGCAGCCGACGCGGGCGTCATTACACTGAAGCTTTCTTT
-,TRBV29-1,many,TRBJ1-2,CSVSGGTYGYTF,TGCAGCGTTTCGGGGGGTACTTACGGCTACACCTTC
-,TRBV7-8,many,TRBJ2-5,CASSFGYGETQYF,TGTGCCAGCAGCTTCGGGTACGGCGAGACCCAGTACTTC
-,TRBV20-1,many,TRBJ2-7,CSATGTSSLYEQYF,TGCAGTGCCACCGGGACATCGTCCCTCTACGAGCAGTACTTC
-,TRBV14,-,TRBJ2-1,CASSQFGGTYNEQFF,TGTGCCAGCAGCCAGTTCGGAGGGACATACAATGAGCAGTTCTTC
TRBD1,TRBV5-5,many,TRBJ2-1,CASSLTGVSEQFF,TGTGCCAGCAGCTTGACAGGGGTTAGTGAGCAGTTCTTC
TRBD2,TRBV12-3/TRBV12-4,many,TRBJ2-3,CASRTGGGGFTDTQYF,TGTGCCAGCAGAACCGGTGGCGGGGGATTCACAGATACGCAGTATTTT
-,TRBV25-1,few,TRBJ1-1,CASSERLSYTEAFF,TGTGCCAGCAGTGAACGTCTCTCGTACACTGAAGCTTTCTTT
-,TRBV2,-,TRBJ2-3,CATPGGALRVPDTQYF,TGTGCCACACCGGGCGGGGCGCTGAGAGTTCCAGATACGCAGTATTTT
-,TRBV5-6,few,TRBJ2-4,CASSFSSQNIQYF,TGTGCCAGCAGCTTTTCTTCCCAAAACATTCAGTACTTC
-,TRBV20-1,many,TRBJ1-4,CSAWGGLNEKLFF,TGCAGTGCCTGGGGGGGCCTTAATGAAAAACTGTTTTTT
-,TRBV27,many,TRBJ1-1,CASSGGQGYTEAFF,TGTGCCAGCAGTGGGGGGCAAGGGTACACTGAAGCTTTCTTT
-,TRBV20-1,-,TRBJ2-3,CSARDGGTADTQYF,TGCAGTGCTAGAGATGGGGGTACCGCAGATACGCAGTATTTT
-,TRBV20-1,many,TRBJ2-1,CSALGGHNEQFF,TGCAGTGCTCTCGGGGGGCACAATGAGCAGTTCTTC